The clone carrying this T cell receptor (beta chain) was seen many times. The record originates from a study of regulatory T cells in long-lasting Graves disease. Investigators prepared the TCR beta libraries by applying iRepertoire HTBI primers and Arm-PCR of CDR3 regions. MiXCR was run by TCRdb on the multiplex PCR reads, yielding one entry per CDR3 protein. The sample includes around 340,000 distinct CDR3 sequences, about 20% of them seen just once. Stated time point: persistent/refractory GD, antithyroid drugs over 5 years with positive TRAb. Preparation of the TCR library used RNA extracted from PBMCs. Each of the patients was recruited from an endocrinology department situated in Xi'an, China. The germline CDR1 and CDR2 sequences are DFQATT and SNEGSKA (reference sequence). Deletions cut 3 bases from V and 3 bases from J, with 8 bases between. The CDR3 length is 13 residues.

The receptor comes from a female donor with Graves disease. The V gene is TRBV20-1, the J gene TRBJ1-4, with no clear D. Source: peripheral blood mononuclear cells (PBMCs), taken when the disease was refractory, from a patient treated with antithyroid drugs. CDR3 protein: CSASSGANEKLFF. The CDR3 DNA is TGCAGTGCTAGTTCCGGGGCTAATGAAAAACTGTTTTTT.